This TCR beta chain derives from a study of yellow fever vaccine responses in identical twins. CDR3 length equals 12 residues. Germline V gene sequence: CDR1 LNHDA, CDR2 SQIVND (reference sequence). With 9 bases removed from V and 4 bases from J, the gap between germline ends came to 13 bases. TCRdb reanalysed the RT-PCR reads using MiXCR and keeps one entry per CDR3 protein. The repertoire holds about 19,000 distinct CDR3 sequences, with around 65% as singletons. V and J are TRBV19 and TRBJ2-7; D is possibly TRBD2 (6 bases). This clonotype was sampled from a young woman who received the yellow fever vaccine. Sequences were derived from T cells from blood (PBMCs), unsorted or a sorted subset (not recorded which), sampled before or after yellow fever vaccination (not recorded which). The CDR3 spells CASSYGGYEQYF. DNA for the CDR3: TGTGCCAGCTCATACGGGGGTTACGAGCAGTACTTC.